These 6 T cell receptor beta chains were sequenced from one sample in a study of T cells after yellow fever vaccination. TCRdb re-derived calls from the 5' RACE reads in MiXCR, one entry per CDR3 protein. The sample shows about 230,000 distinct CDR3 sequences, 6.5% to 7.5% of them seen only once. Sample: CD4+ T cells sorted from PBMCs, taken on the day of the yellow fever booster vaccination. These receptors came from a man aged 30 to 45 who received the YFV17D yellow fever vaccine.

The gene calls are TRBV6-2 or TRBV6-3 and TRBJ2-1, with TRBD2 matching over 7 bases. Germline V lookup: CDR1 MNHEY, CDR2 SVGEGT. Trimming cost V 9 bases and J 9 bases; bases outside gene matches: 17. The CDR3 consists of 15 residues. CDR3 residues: CASSPETTGGIEQFF. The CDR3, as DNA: TGTGCCAGTTCCCCCGAGACAACGGGAGGAATTGAGCAGTTCTTC.

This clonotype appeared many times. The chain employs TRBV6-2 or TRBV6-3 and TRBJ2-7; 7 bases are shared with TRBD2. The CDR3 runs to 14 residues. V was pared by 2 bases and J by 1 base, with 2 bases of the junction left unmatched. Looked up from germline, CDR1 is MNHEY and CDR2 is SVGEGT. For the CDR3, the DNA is TGTGCCAGCAGTTACAGAGCGGGGTCCTACGAGCAGTACTTC. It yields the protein CASSYRAGSYEQYF.

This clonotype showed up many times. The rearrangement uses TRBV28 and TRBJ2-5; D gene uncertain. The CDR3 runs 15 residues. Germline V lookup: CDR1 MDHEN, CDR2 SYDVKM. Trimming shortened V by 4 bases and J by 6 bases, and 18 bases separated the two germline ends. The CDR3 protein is CASSSPSGARQTQYF. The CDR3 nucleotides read TGTGCCAGCAGTTCGCCCTCAGGAGCTAGGCAGACCCAGTACTTC.

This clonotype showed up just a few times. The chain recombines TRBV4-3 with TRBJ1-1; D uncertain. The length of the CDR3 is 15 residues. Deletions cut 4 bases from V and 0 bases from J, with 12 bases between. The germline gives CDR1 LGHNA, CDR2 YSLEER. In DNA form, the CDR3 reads TGCGCCAGCAGCCGTGTAGGGTCAATGAACACTGAAGCTTTCTTT. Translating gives CASSRVGSMNTEAFF.

CDR3 sequence: CASSLGRAGGREQYF. The DNA for the CDR3 is TGTGCCAGCAGCCTCGGACGAGCGGGAGGGCGAGAGCAGTACTTC. The rearrangement joins TRBV3-1 to TRBJ2-7; 10 bases agree with TRBD2. V lost 4 bases and J lost 7; bases outside the gene matches: 10. The CDR3 covers 15 residues. Germline V gives CDR1 LGHDT, CDR2 YNNKEL (reference sequence).

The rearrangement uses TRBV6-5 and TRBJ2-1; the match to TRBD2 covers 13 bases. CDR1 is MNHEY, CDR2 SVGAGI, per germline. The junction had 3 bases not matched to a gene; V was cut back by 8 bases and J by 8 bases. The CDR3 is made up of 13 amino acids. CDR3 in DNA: TGTGCCAGCCGGACTAGCGGGAGTGATGAGCAGTTCTTC. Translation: CASRTSGSDEQFF.